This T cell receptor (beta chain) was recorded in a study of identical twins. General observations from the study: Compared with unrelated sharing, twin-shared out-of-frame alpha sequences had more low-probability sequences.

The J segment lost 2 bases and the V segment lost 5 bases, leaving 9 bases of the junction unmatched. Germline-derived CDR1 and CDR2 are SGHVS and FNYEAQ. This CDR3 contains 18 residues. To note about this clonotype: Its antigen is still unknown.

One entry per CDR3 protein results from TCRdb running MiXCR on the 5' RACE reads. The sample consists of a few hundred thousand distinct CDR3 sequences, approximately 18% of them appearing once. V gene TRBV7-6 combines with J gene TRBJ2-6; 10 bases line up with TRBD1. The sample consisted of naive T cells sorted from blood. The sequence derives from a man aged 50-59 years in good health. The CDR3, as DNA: TGTGCCAGCAGCGCGTGGGGGGACAGGGGTCCTGGGGCCAACGTCCTGACTTTC. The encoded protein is CASSAWGDRGPGANVLTF.